The next 25 T cell receptor beta chains were all read from a single sample in a study of cytomegalovirus exposure and HLA in healthy donors. PCR employed 60 Vbeta and 13 Jbeta primers. Assay used: immunoSEQ multiplex PCR; TCRdb lists only in-frame clones, some missing. In the table there are 60,000 to 75,000 clones, roughly 87% of which are singletons. Source material: PBMCs. These receptor sequences come from a female donor in good health and CMV-seronegative.

This clone has only one observation. The genes are TRBV7-9 and TRBJ1-6; D uncertain. Trimming shortened V by 4 bases and J by 8 bases, and 3 bases separated the two germline ends. Germline values: CDR1 SEHNR, CDR2 FQNEAQ (reference sequence). This CDR3 region has 11 residues. The CDR3 sequence is CASSSDSPLHF. As DNA, the CDR3 is TGTGCCAGCAGCTCAGATTCACCCCTCCACTTT.

The rearrangement joins TRBV10-3 to TRBJ1-5, with 8 nucleotides matching TRBD1. Germline V gene sequence: CDR1 ENHRY, CDR2 SYGVKD. The V segment lost 4 bases and the J segment 4 bases; nucleotides outside the gene matches: 6. This CDR3 has 15 residues. The CDR3: CAISGTGRLNQPQHF. CDR3 DNA: TGTGCCATCAGTGGGACAGGGAGGTTGAATCAGCCCCAGCATTTT.

The rearrangement links TRBV5-5 to TRBJ1-2, with 11 bases aligning to TRBD1. The germline V gene has CDR1 SGHKS and CDR2 YYEKEE (reference sequence). CDR3 length: 15 residues. J lost 8 bases, V lost 5 bases, and 11 bases had no gene match. The CDR3 region has the DNA TGTGCCAGCAGGGACGCAGGGACAGGGGGAAGGGGCTACACCTTC. Its protein product is CASRDAGTGGRGYTF.

V gene TRBV7-2 combines with J gene TRBJ2-2, with D perhaps TRBD1 (5 bases). The CDR3 has 14 residues. The ends were cut back, 3 bases at V and 5 bases at J, with 10 bases in the middle. Germline CDR1 is SGHTA and CDR2 is FQGNSA. The CDR3 nucleotides read TGTGCCAGCAGCTTCGTCAGGGTTACCGGGGAGCTGTTTTTT. It is translated as CASSFVRVTGELFF.

V usage is TRBV6-1 and J usage is TRBJ2-1; D perhaps matches TRBD1 (5 bases). CDR1 and CDR2 from the germline V gene are MNHNS and SASEGT. This CDR3 comprises 13 residues. Deletions cut 7 bases from V and 2 bases from J, with 9 bases between. In DNA, the CDR3 is TGTGCCAGCAAGTCAGGGACCTACAATGAGCAGTTCTTC. Translating it yields CASKSGTYNEQFF.

The rearrangement joins TRBV2 to TRBJ2-3; 7 positions match TRBD1. With V trimmed by 2 bases and J by 7 bases, 3 bases remained unmatched. The CDR3 contains 13 residues. CDR1 is SNHLY, CDR2 FYNNEI, per germline. The CDR3 spells CASSERGLHTQYF. The CDR3 DNA is TGTGCCAGCAGTGAAAGGGGGCTTCATACGCAGTATTTT.

The chain employs TRBV29-1 and TRBJ1-2, with 10 bases identical to TRBD1. CDR1 and CDR2 from the germline V gene are SQVTM and ANQGSEA. CDR3 length: 14 amino acids. J gave up 4 bases and V 3 bases, and 5 bases lay outside the gene matches. The CDR3 DNA is TGCAGCGTTGACATGGGACAGGGGCCCTATGGCTACACCTTC. Translation gives CSVDMGQGPYGYTF.

This chain connects TRBV5-1 to TRBJ2-3; TRBD2 might be the D (6 bases). Trimming left V 0 bases short and J 0 bases short, with 11 bases between. The CDR3 is made up of 16 amino acids. CDR1 and CDR2 from the germline V gene are SGHRS and YFSETQ. Written as DNA, the CDR3 is TGCGCCAGCAGCTTGGCCATCCGGGGGAGCACAGATACGCAGTATTTT. Protein product: CASSLAIRGSTDTQYF.

A single count supports this clone. The J gene is TRBJ2-2, the V gene TRBV11-3, with D perhaps TRBD1 (5 bases). V lost 3 bases to trimming and J lost 7 bases, with 6 bases between them. CDR3 size: 12 residues. Germline V CDR1 and CDR2: SGHNT, YENEEA. DNA of the CDR3: TGTGCCAGCAGCTTCGACAGCGGGGAGCTGTTTTTT. It is translated as CASSFDSGELFF.

This rearrangement joins TRBV29-1 to TRBJ2-1, with D perhaps TRBD1 (5 bases). Germline V lookup: CDR1 SQVTM, CDR2 ANQGSEA. V was clipped by 0 bases and J by 8 bases, with 20 bases between them. The CDR3 has 16 amino acids. The CDR3 spells CSVEETTLYRGDEQFF. CDR3 sequence (DNA): TGCAGCGTTGAAGAGACCACACTCTATAGGGGCGATGAGCAGTTCTTC.

CDR3: CASSSPTSGRGYEQYF. DNA for the CDR3: TGTGCCAGCAGTTCCCCCACTAGCGGGAGAGGGTACGAGCAGTACTTC. This rearrangement joins TRBV28 to TRBJ2-7; the match to TRBD2 covers 11 bases. Germline loops: CDR1 MDHEN, CDR2 SYDVKM. The CDR3 loop spans 16 amino acids. V lost 4 bases, J lost 4 bases, and 9 bases stayed unmatched.

The chain carries TRBV19 and TRBJ1-3; a possible D gene is TRBD1 (5 bases). V was shortened by 4 bases and J by 0 bases, with 7 bases between the two germline ends. Germline-derived CDR1 and CDR2 are LNHDA and SQIVND (reference sequence). The CDR3 is 14 amino acids. This chain's CDR3 is CASSTDSSGNTIYF. The DNA of the CDR3 is TGTGCCAGTAGTACCGACAGCTCTGGAAACACCATATATTTT.

This clone was seen only a few times. The chain uses TRBV18 and TRBJ1-5, with a tentative D call TRBD1 (5 bases). The germline gives CDR1 KGHSH, CDR2 LQKENI. Trimming removed 3 bases from V and 7 bases from J, with 19 bases in between. The CDR3 length is 16 residues. In nucleotides, the CDR3 is TGTGCCAGCTCACCGAGTCCAGGGAGGGAGTGGCAGCCCCAGCATTTT. Its translation: CASSPSPGREWQPQHF.

The rearrangement joins TRBV2 to TRBJ2-2; TRBD2 agrees at 7 bases. The CDR3 length is 16 residues. J was trimmed by 2 bases and V by 9 bases; bases with no gene match: 12. The germline V gene encodes CDR1 SNHLY and CDR2 FYNNEI. The CDR3 coding sequence is TGTGCCAGGAGAGGGCTAGCGGATACCAACACCGGGGAGCTGTTTTTT. This sequence encodes CARRGLADTNTGELFF.

The rearrangement joins TRBV10-3 to TRBJ1-5, with 9 bases identical to TRBD1. V was pared by 0 bases and J by 4 bases, with 1 base of the junction left unmatched. Germline lookup yields CDR1 ENHRY and CDR2 SYGVKD. The CDR3 sequence is 15 residues long. The DNA of the CDR3 is TGTGCCATCAGTGAGTCCGGACAGGGGAATCAGCCCCAGCATTTT. Amino acid sequence: CAISESGQGNQPQHF.

The gene calls are TRBV5-5 and TRBJ2-2; 12 bases agree with TRBD2. The CDR3 covers 15 residues. Per the germline V gene, CDR1 is SGHKS and CDR2 is YYEKEE (reference sequence). V shed 2 bases, J shed 6 bases, and the junction held 2 bases outside the gene matches. CDR3 residues: CASSLRTSGAGELFF. Here the CDR3 DNA reads TGTGCCAGCAGCTTAAGGACTAGCGGGGCCGGGGAGCTGTTTTTT.

This clone was observed once. The V gene is TRBV13, the J gene TRBJ1-1; D unclear. CDR3 length: 13 amino acids. Germline V CDR1 and CDR2: PRHDT, FYEKMQ (reference sequence). The V gene lost 3 bases and the J gene lost 5 bases, with 10 bases spanning the gap. CDR3 loop: CASSFSSETEAFF. Here the CDR3 DNA reads TGTGCCAGCAGCTTTTCGTCCGAGACTGAAGCTTTCTTT.

The rearrangement links TRBV13 to TRBJ2-5; TRBD2 aligns across 15 bases. The J call may be wrong; the DNA end is better matched by TRBJ2-7. Looked up from germline, CDR1 is PRHDT and CDR2 is FYEKMQ (reference sequence). CDR3 length equals 20 residues. CDR3 in DNA: TGTGCCAGCAGCTCTAGGACTAGCGGGAGGGCTCAAGCATCCCCATACGAGCAGTACTTC. Its translation is CASSSRTSGRAQASPYEQYF.

The chain joins TRBV18 to TRBJ2-6, with no clear D. The germline gives CDR1 KGHSH, CDR2 LQKENI. The CDR3 has 14 amino acids. The V gene lost 5 bases and the J gene lost 0 bases, with 5 bases spanning the gap. The CDR3 region has the DNA TGTGCCAGCTCAAACAGCTCTGGGGCCAACGTCCTGACTTTC. Its protein product is CASSNSSGANVLTF. Based on the CDR3 plus reference TRBV18 and TRBJ2-6, the full variable domain is NAGVMQNPRHLVRRRGQEARLRCSPMKGHSHVYWYRQLPEEGLKFMVYLQKENIIDESGMPKERFSAEFPKEGPSILRIQQVVRGDSAAYFCASSNSSGANVLTFGAGSRLTVL.

This sequence joins TRBV27 and TRBJ2-1; 8 bases are a match to TRBD2. CDR1 is MNHEY and CDR2 is SMNVEV in the germline V gene (reference sequence). CDR3 size: 15 residues. V shed 3 bases and J 1 base; nucleotides not matched to a gene: 2. CDR3 sequence: CASSFREGSYNEQFF. CDR3 DNA: TGTGCCAGCAGTTTCCGGGAGGGTTCCTACAATGAGCAGTTCTTC.

This clone was found once. The J gene is TRBJ1-1, the V gene TRBV7-3; 7 bases fit TRBD1. The CDR3 is 13 amino acids. Germline CDR1 reads SGHTA; CDR2 reads FQGTGA. V shed 6 bases, J shed 6 bases, and the junction held 7 bases outside the gene matches. CDR3 amino acids: CASRLGQEAEAFF. CDR3 bases: TGTGCCAGCAGACTCGGACAGGAGGCTGAAGCTTTCTTT.

This clone was recorded once. Additional DNA sequences in this sample encode the identical CDR3. The chain couples TRBV7-2 to TRBJ2-1; 13 bases match TRBD2. Germline CDR1 SGHTA, CDR2 FQGNSA. The CDR3 has 17 residues. J was trimmed by 3 bases and V by 1 base; bases with no gene match: 3. Written as DNA, the CDR3 is TGTGCCAGCAGCTTAGGGGGACTAGCGGGAATCTACAATGAGCAGTTCTTC. Amino acid sequence: CASSLGGLAGIYNEQFF.

This chain uses TRBV27 with TRBJ1-2, with D perhaps matching TRBD1 (5 bases). The CDR3 is 14 residues long. Germline lookup yields CDR1 MNHEY and CDR2 SMNVEV (reference sequence). V was trimmed by 6 bases and J by 5 bases, leaving 16 bases between them. The CDR3 reads CASSPGGPVYGYTF. DNA of the CDR3: TGTGCCAGCAGCCCCGGGGGACCCGTTTATGGCTACACCTTC.

V is TRBV6-5 and J is TRBJ2-3, with D maybe TRBD1 (5 bases). The CDR3 spans 14 residues. Germline V gene data show CDR1 as MNHEY and CDR2 as SVGAGI. The V end was cut by 4 bases, the J end by 0 bases, with 8 bases between. Written as DNA, the CDR3 is TGTGCCAGCAGTTTACAGGTTAGCACAGATACGCAGTATTTT. It encodes CASSLQVSTDTQYF.

In the case of this clone: One end of the junction varies from germline; a read error may be responsible. The V call is TRBV27, the J call TRBJ2-7, with 9 bases lining up with TRBD1. This CDR3 spans 14 amino acids. In germline, CDR1 is MNHEY, CDR2 SMNVEV (reference sequence). The CDR3 spells CASSISGTGNEQYF. DNA of the CDR3: TGTGCCAGCAGTATATCCGGGACAGGGAACGAGCAGTACTTC.